This TCR beta chain is drawn from a study of cytomegalovirus exposure and HLA in healthy donors. About this clone itself: Its antigen is not known.

Whole-study findings and limits: In terms of immune exposure information, only CMV serostatus was available. Across HLA loci, a later analysis found differing TCR association rates, with DRB1 most and HLA-C fewest. TCR beta sequences numbering over 15,000 were associated with HLA alleles at 0.05 false discovery rate in a later analysis. In a later analysis, TCR beta V- and J-gene trimming was associated with a missense DCLRE1C variant.

PCR employed 60 Vbeta and 13 Jbeta primers. Here immunoSEQ multiplex PCR was the method, and the copy in TCRdb shows in-frame clones only, minus some. The sample includes fewer than 70,000 clones. The sequencing input was PBMCs. This receptor was obtained from a woman in her late teens or twenties in good health and CMV-seronegative.

Here the CDR3 reads CASSAPGGIYGYTF. CDR3 sequence (DNA): TGTGCCAGCAGTGCCCCAGGGGGCATCTATGGCTACACCTTC. The rearrangement links TRBV6-5 to TRBJ1-2, with 8 bases aligning to TRBD1. CDR3 length: 14 residues. Germline trimming cut 5 bases from V and 4 bases from J; bases unmatched to any gene: 6. Germline CDR1 is MNHEY and CDR2 is SVGAGI.